This entry lists 15 T cell receptor beta chains sequenced from one sample in a study of blood T cell repertoires in COVID-19. Generated by immunoSEQ multiplex PCR, the TCRdb table keeps only in-frame clones and is missing some. The data hold around 260,000 clones, with around 80% observed a single time. Sequenced sample: peripheral blood. These receptors came from a man aged 60-69 years with acute or convalescent COVID-19.

This chain uses TRBV20-1 with TRBJ2-1; the D gene is possibly TRBD2 (6 bases). Deletions cut 3 bases from V and 3 bases from J, with 12 bases between. Germline CDR1 reads DFQATT; CDR2 reads SNEGSKA (reference sequence). The CDR3 runs to 14 residues. CDR3 nucleotide sequence: TGCAGTGCTAGTTTGGAGGGTGGCTACAATGAGCAGTTCTTC. It is translated as CSASLEGGYNEQFF.

CDR3 DNA sequence: TGTGCCATCAGTCGACAGGGGAACTACAATGAGCAGTTCTTC. Protein: CAISRQGNYNEQFF. The rearrangement links TRBV10-3 to TRBJ2-1; TRBD1 aligns across 8 bases. CDR3 length: 14 residues. Germline CDR1 reads ENHRY; CDR2 reads SYGVKD. After removal of 5 bases from V and 3 bases from J, the junction contained 3 bases not matched to a gene.

The chain couples TRBV7-3 to TRBJ2-1; 10 bases are a match to TRBD2. The CDR3 has 15 amino acids. The germline gives CDR1 SGHTA, CDR2 FQGTGA. J lost 5 bases, V lost 5 bases, and 6 bases had no gene match. This CDR3 reads CASSRRTSGDNEQFF. The CDR3 bases are TGTGCCAGCAGCCGGAGGACTAGCGGTGACAATGAGCAGTTCTTC.

V and J are TRBV11-3 and TRBJ2-2; 7 nucleotides agree with TRBD2. This CDR3 has 13 amino acids. Germline V gene data show CDR1 as SGHNT and CDR2 as YENEEA. After removal of 4 bases from V and 5 bases from J, the junction contained 1 base not matched to a gene. The DNA for the CDR3 is TGTGCCAGCAGCTCGCGGGAGACCGGGGAGCTGTTTTTT. Encoded protein: CASSSRETGELFF. Full variable domain (rest looked up from reference TRBV11-3 and TRBJ2-2): EAGVVQSPRYKIIEKKQPVAFWCNPISGHNTLYWYLQNLGQGPELLIRYENEEAVDDSQLPKDRFSAERLKGVDSTLKIQPAELGDSAVYLCASSSRETGELFFGEGSRLTVL.

The CDR3 DNA is TGTGCCAGCAGTACCCCCTCGGGAGGGGCCTGGGCTGAAGCTTTCTTT. This gives the protein CASSTPSGGAWAEAFF. The chain recombines TRBV28 with TRBJ1-1; TRBD1 is a possible D gene (5 bases). The germline CDR1 and CDR2 sequences are MDHEN and SYDVKM. This CDR3 is built from 16 residues. V gave up 5 bases and J gave up 6 bases, with 22 bases separating them.

This clone occurred once. The V gene is TRBV6-5, the J gene TRBJ2-7; 11 bases map to TRBD1. This CDR3 is 14 amino acids long. Germline V gene lookup returns CDR1 MNHEY and CDR2 SVGAGI. V shed 9 bases and J 3 bases; nucleotides not matched to a gene: 7. The CDR3, as DNA: TGTGCCAGAAGGAGGGACAGGGGGGGCTACGAGCAGTACTTC. Translating it yields CARRRDRGGYEQYF.

This clone was picked up one time. This rearrangement joins TRBV19 to TRBJ2-7, with 9 bases fitting TRBD2. In germline, CDR1 is LNHDA, CDR2 SQIVND (reference sequence). With 8 bases clipped from V and 7 bases from J, the junction kept 15 bases outside the gene matches. This CDR3 is 15 amino acids long. The CDR3 DNA reads TGTGCCAGTTCGGAACTAGCGGGTAAATCTAGGGAGCAGTACTTC. Its translation is CASSELAGKSREQYF.

This CDR3 reads CASSVGTQVYGYTF. CDR3 DNA sequence: TGTGCCAGCAGCGTAGGCACGCAGGTTTATGGCTACACCTTC. The V call is TRBV9, the J call TRBJ1-2; D unresolved. The CDR3 runs to 14 residues. V lost 0 bases to trimming and J lost 5 bases, with 11 bases between them. Per germline, CDR1 SGDLS and CDR2 YYNGEE.

This clone was counted a few times. The chain carries TRBV5-6 and TRBJ2-7, with D possibly being TRBD1 (6 bases). V was shortened by 4 bases and J by 3 bases, with 23 bases between the two germline ends. Germline V lookup: CDR1 SGHDT, CDR2 YYEEEE. The CDR3 covers 17 residues. CDR3 protein: CASSHPGAKGGNYEQYF. CDR3 DNA: TGTGCCAGCAGCCACCCCGGGGCGAAAGGGGGAAACTACGAGCAGTACTTC.

The CDR3 coding sequence is TGCGCCAGCAGCTCAAGAACTGCAACTAATGAAAAACTGTTTTTT. This gives the protein CASSSRTATNEKLFF. V is TRBV5-1 and J is TRBJ1-4; D remains unclear. The V gene's germline CDR1 is SGHRS and CDR2 YFSETQ. The V and J ends lost 3 bases and 0 bases respectively, with 9 bases between them. The CDR3 is 15 residues long.

The V and J genes are TRBV28 and TRBJ1-1, with 12 positions matching TRBD1. V shed 3 bases and J 5 bases; nucleotides not matched to a gene: 7. Germline V gene data show CDR1 as MDHEN and CDR2 as SYDVKM. The CDR3 covers 16 residues. The CDR3 here is CASSLGTGGAWTEAFF. CDR3 DNA sequence: TGTGCCAGCAGTTTGGGGACAGGGGGCGCTTGGACTGAAGCTTTCTTT.

The gene calls are TRBV7-9 and TRBJ1-2; the match to TRBD1 covers 8 bases. The V gene's germline CDR1 is SEHNR and CDR2 FQNEAQ (reference sequence). Losses at the gene ends were 0 bases for V and 6 bases for J; bases not matched to a gene: 6. CDR3 length equals 15 residues. CDR3 sequence reads: CASSLAGQGSDGYTF. The CDR3 coding sequence is TGTGCCAGCAGCTTAGCAGGACAGGGAAGCGATGGCTACACCTTC.

This chain links TRBV7-9 with TRBJ1-1, with a weak D call TRBD1 (6 bases). The ends were cut back, 4 bases at V and 1 base at J, with 10 bases in the middle. The germline V gene has CDR1 SEHNR and CDR2 FQNEAQ (reference sequence). This CDR3 has 14 amino acids. The CDR3 spells CASSSDRSNTEAFF. DNA for the CDR3: TGTGCCAGCAGCTCTGACAGGTCGAACACTGAAGCTTTCTTT. The full variable domain, completed using reference TRBV7-9 and TRBJ1-1, is DTGVSQNPRHKITKRGQNVTFRCDPISEHNRLYWYRQTLGQGPEFLTYFQNEAQLEKSRLLSDRFSAERPKGSFSTLEIQRTEQGDSAMYLCASSSDRSNTEAFFGQGTRLTVV.

The chain links TRBV7-3 to TRBJ2-5, with 7 nucleotides matching TRBD1. The CDR3 sequence is 14 residues long. After removal of 4 bases from V and 4 bases from J, the junction contained 6 bases not matched to a gene. Germline V gene lookup returns CDR1 SGHTA and CDR2 FQGTGA. CDR3 bases: TGTGCCAGCAGCTCCGGACAGGCGGGAGAGACCCAGTACTTC. Its protein is CASSSGQAGETQYF.

This clone showed up just a few times. V usage is TRBV27 and J usage is TRBJ2-5, with D possibly TRBD1 on 6 matching bases. Per germline, CDR1 MNHEY and CDR2 SMNVEV (reference sequence). The CDR3 runs to 14 residues. V gave up 4 bases and J gave up 4 bases, with 13 bases separating them. CDR3 loop: CASSSNRGGETQYF. The CDR3 coding sequence is TGTGCCAGCAGTTCAAACAGAGGGGGAGAGACCCAGTACTTC.